This TCR beta chain comes out of a study of blood T cell repertoires in COVID-19. Followed longitudinally, the Seattle patients had been enrolled during active infection. The repertoire was sequenced with immunoSEQ multiplex PCR; TCRdb's copy has only in-frame clones and lacks some. This repertoire shows about 170,000 clones, roughly 88% found once; its top ten account for 6.5% to 7.5%. This clone was observed once. Sequenced sample: peripheral blood. The clonotype was recovered from a man at least 80 years old with COVID-19, enrolled during active disease.

In DNA, the CDR3 is TGTGCCACCAGTGACCTCCGAAGGGCGAGGGCCGGGGAGCTGTTTTTT. This gives the protein CATSDLRRARAGELFF. The chain employs TRBV24-1 and TRBJ2-2; TRBD2 might be the D (5 bases). Germline CDR1 reads KGHDR; CDR2 reads SFDVKD. The CDR3 runs to 16 residues. The V gene lost 4 bases and the J gene lost 6 bases, with 17 bases spanning the gap.